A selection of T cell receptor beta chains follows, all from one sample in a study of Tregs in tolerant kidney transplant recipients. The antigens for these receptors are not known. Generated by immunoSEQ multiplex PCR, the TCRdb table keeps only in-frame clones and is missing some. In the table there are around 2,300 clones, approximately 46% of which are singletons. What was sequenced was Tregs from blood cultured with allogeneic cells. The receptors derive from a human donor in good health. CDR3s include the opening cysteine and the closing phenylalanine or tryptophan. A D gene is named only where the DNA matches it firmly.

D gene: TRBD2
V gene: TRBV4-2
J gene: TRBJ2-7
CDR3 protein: CASSQAGLDTYEQYF

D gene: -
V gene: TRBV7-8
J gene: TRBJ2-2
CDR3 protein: CASSLASGRNTGELFF

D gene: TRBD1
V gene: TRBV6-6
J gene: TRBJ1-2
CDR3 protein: CASRTGGYGYTF

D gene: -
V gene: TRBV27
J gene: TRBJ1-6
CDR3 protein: CASSFRATYNSPLHF

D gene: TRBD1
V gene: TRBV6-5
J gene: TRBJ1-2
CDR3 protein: CASRSSGGSGGYTF

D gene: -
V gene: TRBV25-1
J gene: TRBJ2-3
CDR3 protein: CASSARQGTDTQYF

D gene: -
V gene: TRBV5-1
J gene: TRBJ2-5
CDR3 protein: CASSLDLETQYF

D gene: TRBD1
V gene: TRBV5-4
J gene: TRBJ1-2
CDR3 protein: CASSWGQRNYGYTF

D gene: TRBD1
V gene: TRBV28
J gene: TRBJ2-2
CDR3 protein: CASIRGRVGTGELFF

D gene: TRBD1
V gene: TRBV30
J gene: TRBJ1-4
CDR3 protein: CAWGGQLKLFF

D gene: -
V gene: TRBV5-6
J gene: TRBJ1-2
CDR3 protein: CASSFTPSYGYTF

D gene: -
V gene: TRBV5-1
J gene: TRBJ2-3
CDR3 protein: CASSLAVGVSTDTQYF

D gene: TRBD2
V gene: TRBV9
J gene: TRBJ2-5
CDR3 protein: CASSVGIAGGPLETQYF

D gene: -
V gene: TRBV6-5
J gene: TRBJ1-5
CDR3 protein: CASSYGDPRRQPQHF

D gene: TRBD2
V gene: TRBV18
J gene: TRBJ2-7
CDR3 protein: CASSPSGRFNEQYF

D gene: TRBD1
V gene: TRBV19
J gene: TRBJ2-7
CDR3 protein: CASSRGQISDEQYF

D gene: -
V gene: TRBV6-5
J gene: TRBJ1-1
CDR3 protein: CASSYGWPNTEAFF

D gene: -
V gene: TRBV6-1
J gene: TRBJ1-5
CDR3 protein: CASSRAERNQPQHF

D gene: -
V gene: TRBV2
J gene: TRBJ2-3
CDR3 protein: CASCEADTQYF

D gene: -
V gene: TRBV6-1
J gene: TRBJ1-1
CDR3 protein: CASSERRLRAFF

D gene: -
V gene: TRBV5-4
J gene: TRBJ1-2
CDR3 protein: CASSRESNYGYTF

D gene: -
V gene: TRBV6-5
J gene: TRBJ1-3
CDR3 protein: CASSYLSTGRGNTIYF

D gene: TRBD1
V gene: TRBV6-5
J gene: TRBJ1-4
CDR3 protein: CASRSPRTGLKLFF

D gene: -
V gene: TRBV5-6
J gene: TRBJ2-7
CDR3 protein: CASSLYSYYEQYF

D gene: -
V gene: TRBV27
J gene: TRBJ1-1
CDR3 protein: CASSPDMPQSHTEAFF

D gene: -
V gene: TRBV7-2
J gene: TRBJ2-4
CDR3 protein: CASSEGGLAKNIQYF

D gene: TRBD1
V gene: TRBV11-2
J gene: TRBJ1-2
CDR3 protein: CASSLVGGLPNYGYTF

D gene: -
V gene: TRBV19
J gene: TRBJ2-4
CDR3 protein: CASSPGWSTKNIQYF

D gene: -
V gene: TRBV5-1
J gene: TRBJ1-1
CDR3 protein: CASSFGRGTEAFF

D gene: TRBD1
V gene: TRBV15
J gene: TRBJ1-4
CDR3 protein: CATSRTDRGREKLFF

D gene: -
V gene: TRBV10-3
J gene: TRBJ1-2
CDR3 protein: CATHRSGLRDYGYTF

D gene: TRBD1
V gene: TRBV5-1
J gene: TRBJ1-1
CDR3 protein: CASSYNYGTGGEAFF

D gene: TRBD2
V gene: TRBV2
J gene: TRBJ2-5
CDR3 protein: CASSVLAGGEETQYF

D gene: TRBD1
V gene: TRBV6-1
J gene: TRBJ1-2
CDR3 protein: CASSQEGARIYGYTF

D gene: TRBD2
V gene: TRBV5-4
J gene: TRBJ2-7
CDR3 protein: CASSLLAGAPNYEQYF

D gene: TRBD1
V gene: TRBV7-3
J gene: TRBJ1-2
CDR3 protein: CASSFDTGQDGYTF

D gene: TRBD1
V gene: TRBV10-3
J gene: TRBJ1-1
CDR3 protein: CAISEVQGVTEAFF

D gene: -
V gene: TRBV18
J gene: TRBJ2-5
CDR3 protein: CASSPRQETQYF

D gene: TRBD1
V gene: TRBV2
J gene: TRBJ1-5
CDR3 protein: CASSAGQGAYQPQHF

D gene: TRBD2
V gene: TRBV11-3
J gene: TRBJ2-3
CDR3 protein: CASSWDGLAGLRTDTQYF

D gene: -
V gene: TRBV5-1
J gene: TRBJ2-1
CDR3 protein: CASSRRTGGAGLPNEQFF

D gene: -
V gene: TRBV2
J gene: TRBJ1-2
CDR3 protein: CASSEEGRGYGYTF

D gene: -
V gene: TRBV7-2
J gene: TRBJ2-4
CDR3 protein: CASSLERAIQYF

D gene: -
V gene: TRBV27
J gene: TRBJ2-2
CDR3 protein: CASSLEWGRTGELFF

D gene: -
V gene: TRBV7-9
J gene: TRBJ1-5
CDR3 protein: CASSLGGRGTQPQHF

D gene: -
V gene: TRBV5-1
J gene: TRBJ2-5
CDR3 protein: CASSFGSGRGETQYF

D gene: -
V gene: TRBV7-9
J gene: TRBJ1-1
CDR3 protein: CASSLMGPNTEAFF

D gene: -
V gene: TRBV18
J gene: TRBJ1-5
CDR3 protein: CASSPRPSWSQHF